Below, one T cell receptor (beta chain) is given with its context. What it binds is unknown. This entry comes from a study of T cells after yellow fever vaccination. 5'RACE template switching produced TCR cDNA carrying a universal primer site and UMIs. Each CDR3 protein gets one entry after TCRdb re-called the 5' RACE reads with MiXCR. The table records 310,000 or so distinct CDR3 sequences, around 4% of them present only once. Trimming removed 3 bases at V and 6 bases at J, with 15 bases between. CDR1 SQVTM and CDR2 ANQGSEA come from the germline V gene. CDR3 length: 14 amino acids. Study results and limitations: Repertoires sorted by FACS could include abundant clonotypes that are contaminants from the bulk population.

The chain joins TRBV29-1 to TRBJ2-1; D gene unclear. This TCR was recovered from a man aged 18 to 35 who received the YFV17D yellow fever vaccine. Here the sequenced sample was PBMCs, taken on the day of the yellow fever booster vaccination. CDR3 nucleotide sequence: TGCAGCGTTGAGGTAGTAGCTTCGGGCAATGAGCAGTTCTTC. It translates to CSVEVVASGNEQFF.